This T cell receptor beta chain was identified in a study of human T cells and chemical hapten exposure. As for the study in general: The patient population, which was mostly female, had alopecia areata, totalis or universalis.

Concerning this clonotype itself: The antigen is undetermined.

Regarding time point: patch test 2, 6 weeks after DPC sensitization. Treatment described: therapeutic diphenylcyclopropenone sensitization with weekly scalp DPC. TCRdb redid the calling of the RACE reads with MiXCR, one entry per CDR3 protein. The table shows approximately 350,000 distinct CDR3 sequences, with about 6.3% occurring only once. General study findings and limits: With alopecia, donors may have immune responses unlike healthy people's.

This receptor was taken from a woman under 30 with alopecia areata. Some clones in this sample may be carry-over from other donors' samples. The sample consisted of whole blood, taken in connection with sensitization to the hapten diphenylcyclopropenone (DPC).

As DNA, the CDR3 is TGTGCCAGCAGCCCCCGGGACAGAGAAGAGACCCAGTACTTC. Translated, it gives CASSPRDREETQYF. V gene TRBV3-1 combines with J gene TRBJ2-5; TRBD1 matches 7 bases. V shed 4 bases and J 3 bases; nucleotides not matched to a gene: 5. The CDR3 spans 14 residues. CDR1 and CDR2 from the germline V gene are LGHDT and YNNKEL (reference sequence).